These 26 T cell receptor beta chains came from one sample sequenced in a study of blood T cell repertoires in COVID-19. Profiling relied on immunoSEQ multiplex PCR, and the TCRdb table lists in-frame clones only, not all of them. The sample has about 70,000 clones, roughly 90% seen once. The sequenced sample was peripheral blood. These receptors originate from a man in his forties or fifties with acute or convalescent COVID-19.

The J gene is TRBJ2-1, the V gene TRBV7-9; 8 bases agree with TRBD2. Trimming took 2 bases from V and 10 from J; bases not matched to a gene: 7. The CDR3 runs 14 residues. The germline V gene encodes CDR1 SEHNR and CDR2 FQNEAQ (reference sequence). The CDR3 bases are TGTGCCAGCAGCTTAAACGCCCGACTAGCGGAGCAGTTCTTC. Translating gives CASSLNARLAEQFF.

The chain recombines TRBV28 with TRBJ1-3, with D tentatively TRBD1 (5 bases). From germline, CDR1 is MDHEN and CDR2 SYDVKM. The CDR3 loop spans 16 amino acids. V was trimmed by 8 bases and J by 0 bases, leaving 17 bases between them. The CDR3: CASGGVLITSGNTIYF. Here the CDR3 DNA reads TGTGCCAGCGGGGGGGTCCTCATAACCTCTGGAAACACCATATATTTT. Full variable domain (missing parts from reference TRBV28 and TRBJ1-3): DVKVTQSSRYLVKRTGEKVFLECVQDMDHENMFWYRQDPGLGLRLIYFSYDVKMKEKGDIPEGYSVSREKKERFSLILESASTNQTSMYLCASGGVLITSGNTIYFGEGSWLTVV.

This clone occurred once. The chain joins TRBV6-5 to TRBJ2-5; TRBD2 aligns across 7 bases. This CDR3 spans 13 amino acids. Trimming took 7 bases from V and 7 from J; bases not matched to a gene: 9. The germline V gene has CDR1 MNHEY and CDR2 SVGAGI. In DNA form, the CDR3 reads TGTGCCAGCACCCCGGCGGGAGAAGGGACCCAGTACTTC. Translating gives CASTPAGEGTQYF.

As DNA, the CDR3 is TGCAGCGTTCGACTAGCGGGGGGGAGCACAGATACGCAGTATTTT. The encoded protein is CSVRLAGGSTDTQYF. The chain recombines TRBV29-1 with TRBJ2-3; 14 bases are a match to TRBD2. The V gene's germline CDR1 is SQVTM and CDR2 ANQGSEA. The V and J ends lost 5 bases and 0 bases, in that order; junction bases with no gene match: 1. CDR3 size: 15 residues.

The CDR3 DNA reads TGTGCCAGCAGTTTGGGCAACTACGAGCAGTACGTC. Protein product: CASSLGNYEQYV. This chain links TRBV12-3 or TRBV12-4 with TRBJ2-7, with D unclear. This CDR3 comprises 12 residues. Trimming removed 3 bases from V and 3 bases from J, with 6 bases in between.

The rearrangement joins TRBV12-3 or TRBV12-4 to TRBJ1-1; D unclear. The CDR3 is 13 amino acids. V lost 5 bases to trimming and J lost 1 base, with 8 bases between them. The CDR3 bases are TGTGCCAGCAGTACTTACAGGAACACTGAAGCTTTCTTT. Translation gives CASSTYRNTEAFF.

V is TRBV19 and J is TRBJ2-1; maybe TRBD2 (6 bases). The CDR3 length is 17 residues. V lost 4 bases to trimming and J lost 0 bases, with 16 bases between them. Germline CDR1 reads LNHDA; CDR2 reads SQIVND (reference sequence). In nucleotides, the CDR3 is TGTGCCAGTAGTACCCCGGGACTCTACTTCTCCTACAATGAGCAGTTCTTC. Its translation: CASSTPGLYFSYNEQFF.

The chain couples TRBV28 to TRBJ2-1; D ambiguous. CDR1 is MDHEN and CDR2 is SYDVKM in the germline V gene. This CDR3 region has 18 residues. V lost 3 bases, J lost 5 bases, and 23 bases lay in between. DNA for the CDR3: TGTGCCAGCAGTTTTTCTTTCCGCGCGGATACCCTGAACAATGAGCAGTTCTTC. This encodes CASSFSFRADTLNNEQFF.

The chain has TRBV15 and TRBJ2-7; tentatively, D is TRBD2 (6 bases). The V gene lost 4 bases and the J gene lost 2 bases, with 18 bases spanning the gap. The CDR3 has 16 residues. Germline V gene lookup returns CDR1 LNHNV and CDR2 YYDKDF (reference sequence). The CDR3 is CATSKKPRDSAYEQYF. The CDR3 DNA is TGTGCCACCAGCAAAAAACCCCGGGACTCCGCCTACGAGCAGTACTTC.

CDR3 nucleotide sequence: TGTGCCATCAGCCGACAGGGGGATTCCCACTACGAGCAGTACGTC. Translated: CAISRQGDSHYEQYV. The rearrangement joins TRBV10-3 to TRBJ2-7; 9 nucleotides match TRBD1. Germline CDR1 is ENHRY and CDR2 is SYGVKD. V shed 6 bases and J 3 bases; nucleotides not matched to a gene: 9. This CDR3 spans 15 amino acids.

The chain combines TRBV5-1 with TRBJ2-7; no firm D call. The CDR3 runs to 12 residues. V lost 1 base and J 2 bases, leaving 4 bases between the germline ends. Per germline, CDR1 SGHRS and CDR2 YFSETQ. CDR3 nucleotides: TGCGCCAGCAGCTTGTGGCCCTACGAGCAGTACTTC. Its translation: CASSLWPYEQYF.

The V gene is TRBV7-2, the J gene TRBJ2-3, with TRBD1 matching 9 bases. With V trimmed by 6 bases and J by 2 bases, 3 bases remained unmatched. This CDR3 is built from 14 residues. Germline V gives CDR1 SGHTA, CDR2 FQGNSA. The CDR3 region is CASRGQGATDTQYF. CDR3 bases: TGTGCCAGCAGGGGACAGGGAGCCACAGATACGCAGTATTTT.

V is TRBV7-9 and J is TRBJ2-3; 12 bases match TRBD1. CDR1 and CDR2 (germline): SEHNR, FQNEAQ (reference sequence). Trimming removed 1 base from V and 5 bases from J; junction bases left unmatched: 7. The CDR3 has 17 residues. CDR3 residues: CASSLVMGQGAVDTQYF. The CDR3 DNA reads as TGTGCCAGCAGCTTAGTAATGGGACAGGGGGCTGTAGATACGCAGTATTTT.

This chain uses TRBV27 with TRBJ1-2; unclear D gene. V was cut by 2 bases and J by 4 bases, with 17 bases left in between. This CDR3 region has 16 residues. CDR1 and CDR2 from the germline V gene are MNHEY and SMNVEV (reference sequence). CDR3 protein: CASSLDGRRSSYGYTF. Here the CDR3 DNA reads TGTGCCAGCAGTTTAGACGGTAGGAGGTCCTCCTATGGCTACACCTTC.

There are a few counts of this clone. The rearrangement uses TRBV19 and TRBJ1-6, with D possibly TRBD1 on 6 matching bases. Trimming took 9 bases from V and 2 from J, leaving 14 bases between them. Germline V gives CDR1 LNHDA, CDR2 SQIVND (reference sequence). The CDR3 is 15 amino acids. DNA for the CDR3: TGTGCCAGCCAGGGGCAGTATGCCTATAATTCACCCCTCCACTTT. Its translation is CASQGQYAYNSPLHF.

The chain is built from TRBV19 and TRBJ2-5; D is unresolved. Germline V lookup: CDR1 LNHDA, CDR2 SQIVND (reference sequence). This CDR3 is 12 amino acids long. Trimming cost V 5 bases and J 3 bases, with 7 bases left between them. CDR3 sequence (DNA): TGTGCCAGTAGTCTGTCAGAAGAGACCCAGTACTTC. Its protein is CASSLSEETQYF.

As for this clone: Other DNA sequences in this specimen translate into the identical CDR3. The rearrangement links TRBV18 to TRBJ2-5, with 10 nucleotides matching TRBD2. With 6 bases clipped from V and 5 bases from J, the junction kept 12 bases outside the gene matches. The germline CDR1 and CDR2 sequences are KGHSH and LQKENI. The CDR3 runs to 16 residues. CDR3 in DNA: TGTGCCAGCTCCCCTCGAGCGGGAGGGCCGGGGGAGACCCAGTACTTC. Residues: CASSPRAGGPGETQYF.

The gene calls are TRBV2 and TRBJ1-5; 7 nucleotides match TRBD1. The V gene's germline CDR1 is SNHLY and CDR2 FYNNEI. CDR3 size: 15 residues. V dropped 7 bases and J dropped 0; count of bases not matched to a gene: 6. The DNA for the CDR3 is TGTGCCAGCAAAAGGGACAGCGTTAGCAATCAGCCCCAGCATTTT. Amino acid sequence: CASKRDSVSNQPQHF. Supplemented by reference TRBV2 and TRBJ1-5, the full variable domain reads EPEVTQTPSHQVTQMGQEVILRCVPISNHLYFYWYRQILGQKVEFLVSFYNNEISEKSEIFDDQFSVERPDGSNFTLKIRSTKLEDSAMYFCASKRDSVSNQPQHFGDGTRLSIL.

The chain recombines TRBV29-1 with TRBJ1-1; 8 bases map to TRBD1. CDR3 size: 12 residues. Trimming at V came to 7 bases and at J to 5 bases, leaving 6 bases not matched to a gene. Germline assignment: CDR1 SQVTM and CDR2 ANQGSEA. The CDR3 is CSAGQAGTEAFF. CDR3 DNA: TGCAGCGCGGGACAGGCAGGGACTGAAGCTTTCTTT.

As DNA, the CDR3 is TGCGCCAGCAGCTTGATCCCAGATAGCAATCAGCCCCAGCATTTT. The encoded protein is CASSLIPDSNQPQHF. V usage is TRBV5-1 and J usage is TRBJ1-5, with D uncertain. CDR3 length equals 15 residues. CDR1 is SGHRS and CDR2 is YFSETQ in the germline V gene. V lost 1 base to trimming and J lost 0 bases, with 8 bases between them.

The genes are TRBV6-5 and TRBJ1-3; a possible D gene is TRBD1 (5 bases). This CDR3 is 15 amino acids long. Per germline, CDR1 MNHEY and CDR2 SVGAGI. Trimming took off 0 bases at V and 4 bases at J, with 10 bases between the two ends. In DNA form, the CDR3 reads TGTGCCAGCAGTTACTCGACAGATGTAGGAAACACCATATATTTT. It yields the protein CASSYSTDVGNTIYF.

V is TRBV19 and J is TRBJ2-1, with D perhaps TRBD2 (5 bases). The length of the CDR3 is 13 residues. Trimming pared 5 bases from V and 5 bases from J, leaving 10 bases between. The germline V gene has CDR1 LNHDA and CDR2 SQIVND (reference sequence). Here the CDR3 DNA reads TGTGCCAGTAGTCTGGACTCGCACAATGAGCAGTTCTTC. This gives the protein CASSLDSHNEQFF.

The chain carries TRBV29-1 and TRBJ2-3; 11 bases align to TRBD2. Trimming took 7 bases from V and 2 from J; bases not matched to a gene: 5. In germline, CDR1 is SQVTM, CDR2 ANQGSEA. CDR3 size: 14 residues. CDR3 loop: CSGPLAGATDTQYF. The DNA for the CDR3 is TGCAGCGGCCCACTAGCGGGGGCCACAGATACGCAGTATTTT.

The genes are TRBV9 and TRBJ1-2, with D possibly TRBD1 on 6 matching bases. V shed 0 bases and J shed 1 base, with 7 bases lying between them. Germline CDR1 and CDR2: SGDLS and YYNGEE. The CDR3 contains 14 residues. DNA of the CDR3: TGTGCCAGCAGCGTAGCGGACAGTAACTATGGCTACACCTTC. It specifies CASSVADSNYGYTF.

V gene TRBV12-3 or TRBV12-4 combines with J gene TRBJ2-1; no firm D call. This CDR3 has 11 amino acids. The V end was cut by 3 bases, the J end by 6 bases, with 3 bases between. CDR3 coding DNA: TGTGCCAGCAGTTTGAGCAATGAGCAGTTCTTC. Residues: CASSLSNEQFF.

This chain joins TRBV28 and TRBJ2-2; D is unclear. Germline CDR1 is MDHEN and CDR2 is SYDVKM. The CDR3 consists of 14 residues. V shed 2 bases and J shed 2 bases, with 6 bases lying between them. CDR3 amino acids: CASSLGLNTGELFF. Here the CDR3 DNA reads TGTGCCAGCAGTTTAGGGCTCAACACCGGGGAGCTGTTTTTT. Together with reference TRBV28 and TRBJ2-2, the CDR3 gives the full variable domain: DVKVTQSSRYLVKRTGEKVFLECVQDMDHENMFWYRQDPGLGLRLIYFSYDVKMKEKGDIPEGYSVSREKKERFSLILESASTNQTSMYLCASSLGLNTGELFFGEGSRLTVL.